These 9 T cell receptor beta chains were all obtained from the same sample, sequenced in a study of T cell responses to AZD1222 COVID-19 vaccine. Produced via immunoSEQ multiplex PCR; TCRdb's table is partial and in-frame only. The repertoire consists of around 100,000 clones, with around nine tenths occurring once and the leading ten covering roughly 3%. The sample in question was peripheral blood, obtained on day 0 of AZD1222 vaccination. The receptors were gathered from an adult in good health.

The chain recombines TRBV10-2 with TRBJ2-6, with D possibly matching TRBD1 (5 bases). V gave up 6 bases and J gave up 0 bases, with 18 bases separating them. This CDR3 has 18 amino acids. CDR1 is WSHSY and CDR2 is SAAADI in the germline V gene. The CDR3 bases are TGCGCCAGCAGGGCCGTGGCAGGGCCACCCTCTGGGGCCAACGTCCTGACTTTC. Residues: CASRAVAGPPSGANVLTF.

This chain uses TRBV6-2 or TRBV6-3 with TRBJ1-3, with D unclear. The germline gives CDR1 MNHEY, CDR2 SVGEGT. V was cut by 2 bases and J by 3 bases, with 14 bases left in between. CDR3 length: 16 residues. CDR3 sequence (DNA): TGTGCCAGCAGTTACCAATCGACGGGAATTGGAAACACCATATATTTT. This gives the protein CASSYQSTGIGNTIYF.

The J gene is TRBJ1-1, the V gene TRBV6-2 or TRBV6-3; 7 nucleotides align to TRBD1. The CDR3 covers 14 residues. The ends lost 2 bases at V and 7 bases at J; junction bases unmatched: 7. Germline-derived CDR1 and CDR2 are MNHEY and SVGEGT. The CDR3, as DNA: TGTGCCAGCAGTTACCCAGGGGGTGATAGTGAAGCTTTCTTT. The encoded protein is CASSYPGGDSEAFF.

This clone was recorded a few times. The chain links TRBV7-2 to TRBJ1-1; D remains ambiguous. Germline V gene lookup returns CDR1 SGHTA and CDR2 FQGNSA. This CDR3 comprises 14 residues. The V end was cut by 0 bases, the J end by 2 bases, with 7 bases between. The CDR3 DNA reads as TGTGCCAGCAGCTTAGCAGTCAGCAACACTGAAGCTTTCTTT. Amino acid sequence: CASSLAVSNTEAFF. Filled out from reference TRBV7-2 and TRBJ1-1, the complete variable domain reads GAGVSQSPSNKVTEKGKDVELRCDPISGHTALYWYRQSLGQGLEFLIYFQGNSAPDKSGLPSDRFSAERTGGSVSTLTIQRTQQEDSAVYLCASSLAVSNTEAFFGQGTRLTVV.

This clone was observed a single time. The V and J genes are TRBV28 and TRBJ1-5; 8 bases are shared with TRBD1. The CDR3 consists of 15 residues. CDR1 and CDR2 from the germline V gene are MDHEN and SYDVKM. V trimming: 8 bases; J trimming: 0 bases; junction bases outside the gene matches: 6. CDR3 in amino acids: CASFQTGVSNQPQHF. CDR3 DNA: TGTGCCAGCTTTCAGACAGGGGTTAGCAATCAGCCCCAGCATTTT.

The J gene is TRBJ2-5, the V gene TRBV27, with 9 bases that match TRBD1. This CDR3 is built from 15 residues. V was pared by 5 bases and J by 5 bases, with 9 bases of the junction left unmatched. The germline V gene has CDR1 MNHEY and CDR2 SMNVEV (reference sequence). CDR3 DNA sequence: TGTGCCAGCAGTGGGGGACAGGGCCTTGGGGAGACCCAGTACTTC. Its protein product is CASSGGQGLGETQYF.

This clone came up once. The genes are TRBV7-3 and TRBJ2-2, with 13 positions matching TRBD2. V lost 4 bases and J lost 5; bases outside the gene matches: 4. Germline V gene sequence: CDR1 SGHTA, CDR2 FQGTGA. The CDR3 has 16 amino acids. CDR3 sequence: CASSWATSGGTGELFF. The CDR3 DNA reads TGTGCCAGCAGCTGGGCGACTAGCGGGGGGACCGGGGAGCTGTTTTTT. Full variable domain (remainder filled in from reference TRBV7-3 and TRBJ2-2): GAGVSQTPSNKVTEKGKYVELRCDPISGHTALYWYRQSLGQGPEFLIYFQGTGAADDSGLPNDRFFAVRPEGSVSTLKIQRTERGDSAVYLCASSWATSGGTGELFFGEGSRLTVL.

The V gene is TRBV4-2, the J gene TRBJ1-2, with 8 bases lining up with TRBD1. Germline V gene data show CDR1 as LGHNA and CDR2 as YNFKEQ. The V gene end was trimmed by 2 bases and the J gene end by 3 bases; junction bases not matched to a gene: 2. This CDR3 is built from 14 residues. CDR3 nucleotides: TGTGCCAGCAGCCAAATGACAGGGGACTATGGCTACACCTTC. It encodes CASSQMTGDYGYTF.

This chain connects TRBV7-3 to TRBJ2-1; 8 bases agree with TRBD1. This CDR3 spans 16 amino acids. Germline-derived CDR1 and CDR2 are SGHTA and FQGTGA. After removal of 2 bases from V and 5 bases from J, the junction contained 8 bases not matched to a gene. CDR3 residues: CASSLRAGTGNNEQFF. Written as DNA, the CDR3 is TGTGCCAGCAGCTTACGAGCCGGGACAGGCAACAATGAGCAGTTCTTC.